Below are 20 T cell receptor beta chains sequenced from a single sample in a study of cytomegalovirus exposure and HLA in healthy donors. Use of 60 Vbeta and 13 Jbeta primers characterized the PCR. The table came from immunoSEQ multiplex PCR; TCRdb's copy has only in-frame clones and leaves some out. The data show roughly 110,000 clones, over 55% seen once. The sequenced sample consisted of PBMCs. The source of these receptors is a female donor in good health and CMV-seronegative.

V and J are TRBV11-2 and TRBJ1-1; D is unresolved. V lost 1 base and J 10 bases, leaving 16 bases between the germline ends. The CDR3 has 14 residues. Germline CDR1 SGHAT, CDR2 FQNNGV. In nucleotides, the CDR3 is TGTGCCAGCAGCTTAGCGATCGTCAGGAATGCAGCTTTCTTT. Its protein product is CASSLAIVRNAAFF.

This clone was picked up a small number of times. The J gene is TRBJ2-3, the V gene TRBV18, with D perhaps TRBD2 (5 bases). The CDR3 has 16 amino acids. V was clipped by 6 bases and J by 2 bases, with 18 bases between them. The V gene's germline CDR1 is KGHSH and CDR2 LQKENI. The CDR3 loop reads CASSADLLFNTDTQYF. CDR3 bases: TGTGCCAGCTCCGCGGACTTACTCTTTAACACAGATACGCAGTATTTT. The complete variable domain, with remaining parts taken from reference TRBV18 and TRBJ2-3, reads NAGVMQNPRHLVRRRGQEARLRCSPMKGHSHVYWYRQLPEEGLKFMVYLQKENIIDESGMPKERFSAEFPKEGPSILRIQQVVRGDSAAYFCASSADLLFNTDTQYFGPGTRLTVL.

The genes are TRBV11-2 and TRBJ1-6, with D maybe TRBD1 (5 bases). Germline CDR1 is SGHAT and CDR2 is FQNNGV. This CDR3 is 14 amino acids long. V was shortened by 0 bases and J by 5 bases, with 5 bases between the two germline ends. The CDR3 nucleotides are TGTGCCAGCAGCTTAGACAGGGATAATTCACCCCTCCACTTT. Translating gives CASSLDRDNSPLHF.

The rearrangement joins TRBV6-1 to TRBJ2-1; weak D call: TRBD2 (5 bases). This CDR3 comprises 12 residues. From germline, CDR1 is MNHNS and CDR2 SASEGT. Trimming shortened V by 6 bases and J by 12 bases, and 15 bases separated the two germline ends. The CDR3 spells CASRISGVGQFF. The CDR3 bases are TGTGCCAGCAGGATCAGCGGAGTCGGGCAGTTCTTC.

The chain combines TRBV11-3 with TRBJ2-5, with D possibly matching TRBD1 (6 bases). This CDR3 is 14 amino acids long. Germline CDR1 is SGHNT and CDR2 is YENEEA. Trimming cost V 4 bases and J 5 bases, with 14 bases left between them. For the CDR3, the DNA is TGTGCCAGCAGCTCAATTCAGGGGTGGGAGACCCAGTACTTC. This codes for CASSSIQGWETQYF.

The rearrangement joins TRBV14 to TRBJ2-2; tentatively, D is TRBD1 (6 bases). The CDR3 loop spans 14 amino acids. Looked up from germline, CDR1 is SGHDN and CDR2 is FVKESK. The V and J ends lost 2 bases and 4 bases respectively, with 8 bases between them. The DNA of the CDR3 is TGTGCCAGCAGCCAATACAGGGCCACCGGGGAGCTGTTTTTT. Translated: CASSQYRATGELFF.

This clone has only a few counts. This chain joins TRBV7-6 and TRBJ1-4, with D unresolved. CDR3 size: 16 residues. Germline V lookup: CDR1 SGHVS, CDR2 FNYEAQ. V dropped 2 bases and J dropped 5 bases, with 15 bases sitting between them. The CDR3 loop is CASSLSGRGGNEKLFF. CDR3 sequence (DNA): TGTGCCAGCAGCTTATCTGGCCGGGGTGGGAATGAAAAACTGTTTTTT. Supplemented by reference TRBV7-6 and TRBJ1-4, the full variable domain reads GAGVSQSPRYKVTKRGQDVALRCDPISGHVSLYWYRQALGQGPEFLTYFNYEAQQDKSGLPNDRFSAERPEGSISTLTIQRTEQRDSAMYRCASSLSGRGGNEKLFFGSGTQLSVL.

The rearrangement joins TRBV19 to TRBJ1-1; D unresolved. Trimming took 1 base from V and 1 from J, leaving 10 bases between them. Looked up from germline, CDR1 is LNHDA and CDR2 is SQIVND (reference sequence). CDR3 length: 15 residues. The CDR3 here is CASSIVASQNTEAFF. The CDR3 coding sequence is TGTGCCAGTAGTATAGTAGCCAGCCAGAACACTGAAGCTTTCTTT.

The V and J genes are TRBV6-5 and TRBJ2-3; weak D call: TRBD2 (5 bases). CDR3 size: 15 residues. V lost 2 bases to trimming and J lost 3 bases, with 12 bases between them. Per the germline V gene, CDR1 is MNHEY and CDR2 is SVGAGI. The CDR3 here is CASSYKSVATDTQYF. The CDR3, as DNA: TGTGCCAGCAGTTACAAGTCGGTAGCGACAGATACGCAGTATTTT.

This chain uses TRBV12-5 with TRBJ1-2; 8 positions match TRBD1. From germline, CDR1 is LGHNT and CDR2 FRNRAP. The CDR3 spans 16 residues. V gave up 3 bases and J gave up 8 bases; unmatched junction bases: 14. CDR3 nucleotides: TGTGCTAGTGGTTTTGGACCGCCGGGACAGGTTAACGGCTACACCTTC. As protein: CASGFGPPGQVNGYTF.

The V call is TRBV6-5, the J call TRBJ1-2; 8 bases are shared with TRBD1. Per the germline V gene, CDR1 is MNHEY and CDR2 is SVGAGI. With 8 bases clipped from V and 1 base from J, the junction kept 6 bases outside the gene matches. This CDR3 spans 14 amino acids. CDR3 sequence reads: CASGGTGLNYGYTF. In nucleotides, the CDR3 is TGTGCCAGCGGAGGGACAGGCCTTAACTATGGCTACACCTTC.

The chain joins TRBV2 to TRBJ2-3, with TRBD2 identical over 13 bases. This CDR3 has 17 amino acids. Germline V gene lookup returns CDR1 SNHLY and CDR2 FYNNEI. The trim removed 5 bases at V and 6 bases at J, leaving 11 bases unmatched. As DNA, the CDR3 is TGTGCCAGCAGTAAACTAGCGGGAGGGCCCTCAGTGGATACGCAGTATTTT. Its protein is CASSKLAGGPSVDTQYF.

This clone was seen only once. This chain connects TRBV30 to TRBJ2-7, with a weak D call TRBD2 (6 bases). V gave up 6 bases and J gave up 2 bases, with 14 bases separating them. Germline V CDR1 and CDR2: GTSNPN, SVGIG (reference sequence). This CDR3 comprises 13 residues. The DNA of the CDR3 is TGTGCCTGTCGTGGAGGGCAAACCTACGAGCAGTACTTC. It codes for CACRGGQTYEQYF.

The J gene is TRBJ2-7, the V gene TRBV7-3, with 8 bases aligning to TRBD1. The junction had 5 bases not matched to a gene; V was cut back by 4 bases and J by 6 bases. This CDR3 contains 13 residues. Per the germline V gene, CDR1 is SGHTA and CDR2 is FQGTGA. CDR3 loop: CASSSGQEAEQYF. As DNA, the CDR3 is TGTGCCAGCAGCTCGGGACAGGAAGCCGAGCAGTACTTC.

The chain uses TRBV29-1 and TRBJ2-7; the match to TRBD1 covers 8 bases. Germline V gene sequence: CDR1 SQVTM, CDR2 ANQGSEA. The J segment lost 6 bases and the V segment lost 5 bases, leaving 15 bases of the junction unmatched. This CDR3 comprises 15 residues. The CDR3 is CSVRTAGGPRSEQYF. For the CDR3, the DNA is TGCAGCGTTAGGACTGCAGGGGGCCCCCGGTCCGAGCAGTACTTC.

The rearrangement links TRBV29-1 to TRBJ2-5, with D possibly being TRBD1 (5 bases). The length of the CDR3 is 12 residues. V lost 3 bases and J 5 bases, leaving 10 bases between the germline ends. From germline, CDR1 is SQVTM and CDR2 ANQGSEA. CDR3: CSVDLGRETQYF. The CDR3 DNA follows: TGCAGCGTTGATCTGGGGCGGGAGACCCAGTACTTC.

The chain joins TRBV19 to TRBJ1-1, with 7 positions matching TRBD1. The V gene end was trimmed by 4 bases and the J gene end by 0 bases; junction bases not matched to a gene: 5. The V gene's germline CDR1 is LNHDA and CDR2 SQIVND (reference sequence). CDR3 size: 15 residues. The CDR3 loop is CASSRPGGMNTEAFF. The DNA of the CDR3 is TGTGCCAGTAGTAGGCCAGGGGGAATGAACACTGAAGCTTTCTTT.

V and J are TRBV9 and TRBJ2-2; 10 bases are a match to TRBD1. The CDR3 is 18 amino acids. V shed 0 bases, J shed 7 bases, and the junction held 12 bases outside the gene matches. From germline, CDR1 is SGDLS and CDR2 YYNGEE. CDR3 DNA: TGTGCCAGCAGCGTAGCAGGTACCGACAGGGGGCGGTACGGGGAGCTGTTTTTT. Translation: CASSVAGTDRGRYGELFF.

This clone has just one count. The chain carries TRBV15 and TRBJ1-1; a possible D gene is TRBD1 (5 bases). V lost 6 bases and J 1 base, leaving 15 bases between the germline ends. Germline V gene lookup returns CDR1 LNHNV and CDR2 YYDKDF (reference sequence). This CDR3 region has 15 residues. CDR3 nucleotides: TGTGCCACCAGGATTTTTGGACATCCGAACACTGAAGCTTTCTTT. This encodes CATRIFGHPNTEAFF. Drawing the rest from reference TRBV15 and TRBJ1-1, the complete variable domain is DAMVIQNPRYQVTQFGKPVTLSCSQTLNHNVMYWYQQKSSQAPKLLFHYYDKDFNNEADTPDNFQSRRPNTSFCFLDIRSPGLGDTAMYLCATRIFGHPNTEAFFGQGTRLTVV.

This chain links TRBV7-3 with TRBJ2-1, with 8 bases matching TRBD2. CDR1 and CDR2 (germline): SGHTA, FQGTGA. Trimming took 5 bases from V and 8 from J; bases not matched to a gene: 8. The CDR3 totals 14 residues. The CDR3 spells CASSAGLEEDEQFF. The CDR3 DNA sequence: TGTGCCAGCAGCGCGGGACTAGAGGAGGATGAGCAGTTCTTC.